These 18 T cell receptor beta chains originate from one sample sequenced in a study of blood T cells in healthy people across ages. With a J-beta primer mix and a sample-barcoded 5' primer, a second PCR ran about 7 to 11 cycles. TCRdb re-derived calls from the 5' RACE reads in MiXCR, one entry per CDR3 protein. The table records around 1,500,000 distinct CDR3 sequences, 42% of them present only once. The sequencing input was blood. The source of these receptors is a woman between 18 and 30 years old in good health.

CDR3 protein: CSVWPHRSDTEAFF. The CDR3 nucleotides read TGCAGCGTTTGGCCCCACCGAAGTGACACTGAAGCTTTCTTT. The chain uses TRBV29-1 and TRBJ1-1; no definite D call. Trimming removed 5 bases from V and 3 bases from J, with 16 bases in between. The CDR3 covers 14 residues. The germline CDR1 and CDR2 sequences are SQVTM and ANQGSEA.

This clonotype was observed a few times. The V and J genes are TRBV10-2 and TRBJ1-5; the D is unclear. Per germline, CDR1 WSHSY and CDR2 SAAADI. The CDR3 is 16 amino acids. Between the trimmed V and J ends, which lost 2 bases and 4 bases, there was a span of 15 bases. CDR3 in amino acids: CASSEGFGVSNQPQHF. The CDR3 nucleotides read TGCGCCAGCAGTGAGGGATTCGGGGTTTCGAATCAGCCCCAGCATTTT.

In its sample, this clonotype was seen a few times. V is TRBV20-1 and J is TRBJ2-5; the match to TRBD2 covers 11 bases. With V trimmed by 5 bases and J by 4 bases, 6 bases remained unmatched. This CDR3 region has 14 residues. The V gene's germline CDR1 is DFQATT and CDR2 SNEGSKA (reference sequence). CDR3 nucleotide sequence: TGCAGTGCTTATGTAGCGGGAGGGCCAGAGACCCAGTACTTC. It yields the protein CSAYVAGGPETQYF.

This clonotype showed up just a few times. The J gene is TRBJ1-1, the V gene TRBV6-4; D gene unclear. The ends were cut back, 4 bases at V and 6 bases at J, with 12 bases in the middle. Germline V gives CDR1 MRHNA, CDR2 SNTAGT. The CDR3 runs 13 residues. CDR3 nucleotide sequence: TGTGCCAGCAGTGTTTCAGAGGGCTCTGAAGCTTTCTTT. Protein: CASSVSEGSEAFF.

CDR3 protein: CSALTGSFGDTQYF. CDR3 sequence (DNA): TGCAGTGCTCTCACGGGGAGTTTTGGAGATACGCAGTATTTT. This chain connects TRBV20-1 to TRBJ2-3, with a weak D call TRBD2 (5 bases). This CDR3 has 14 residues. Trimming took 5 bases from V and 5 from J, leaving 17 bases between them. Looked up from germline, CDR1 is DFQATT and CDR2 is SNEGSKA (reference sequence).

This clonotype was seen repeatedly, ten times or more. CDR3 loop: CASSLGGGNQPQHF. For the CDR3, the DNA is TGTGCCAGCAGTTTGGGCGGAGGGAATCAGCCCCAGCATTTT. This chain uses TRBV12-3 or TRBV12-4 with TRBJ1-5, with D unclear. Trimming removed 3 bases at V and 4 bases at J, with 10 bases between. This CDR3 contains 14 residues.

The chain links TRBV20-1 to TRBJ2-2; D could derive from TRBD1 or TRBD2 (5 bases each). The CDR3 consists of 14 residues. Germline CDR1 reads DFQATT; CDR2 reads SNEGSKA (reference sequence). The V and J ends lost 0 bases and 7 bases respectively, with 12 bases between them. CDR3 in amino acids: CSARDRDLGGELFF. The CDR3 bases are TGCAGTGCTAGAGATCGGGACCTGGGCGGGGAGCTGTTTTTT.

The genes are TRBV5-1 and TRBJ2-7; TRBD2 is a possible D gene (6 bases). Germline CDR1 is SGHRS and CDR2 is YFSETQ. CDR3 length equals 14 residues. Trimming stripped 4 bases from V and 4 bases from J, with 15 bases between. The CDR3, as DNA: TGCGCCAGCAGCCCCTGGGGGGATGGATACGAGCAGTACTTC. Protein sequence: CASSPWGDGYEQYF.

V is TRBV7-9 and J is TRBJ1-2; D gene ambiguous. Germline V gene lookup returns CDR1 SEHNR and CDR2 FQNEAQ (reference sequence). CDR3 length equals 15 residues. V was cut by 1 base and J by 5 bases, with 14 bases left in between. The CDR3 protein is CASSLERYKAYGYTF. CDR3 DNA sequence: TGTGCCAGCAGCTTAGAGAGGTATAAGGCGTATGGCTACACCTTC. The complete variable domain, with remaining parts taken from reference TRBV7-9 and TRBJ1-2, reads DTGVSQNPRHKITKRGQNVTFRCDPISEHNRLYWYRQTLGQGPEFLTYFQNEAQLEKSRLLSDRFSAERPKGSFSTLEIQRTEQGDSAMYLCASSLERYKAYGYTFGSGTRLTVV.

V usage is TRBV20-1 and J usage is TRBJ1-1, with D tentatively TRBD1 (6 bases). Germline V CDR1 and CDR2: DFQATT, SNEGSKA (reference sequence). V was trimmed by 3 bases and J by 0 bases, leaving 17 bases between them. The CDR3 extends over 16 amino acids. CDR3 sequence (DNA): TGCAGTGCTAGGGGCAGCGAGGGGGAATTGAACACTGAAGCTTTCTTT. This translates into CSARGSEGELNTEAFF.

A few counts support this clonotype. The chain employs TRBV20-1 and TRBJ2-3; D gene uncertain. Trimming took 2 bases from V and 5 from J, leaving 5 bases between them. The CDR3 spans 11 residues. Germline CDR1 reads DFQATT; CDR2 reads SNEGSKA (reference sequence). The CDR3 nucleotides are TGCAGTGCTAGAATGGGAGATACGCAGTATTTT. Its protein is CSARMGDTQYF.

The genes are TRBV6-5 and TRBJ1-4; a weak D match, TRBD1 (6 bases). Deletions cut 0 bases from V and 8 bases from J, with 16 bases between. This CDR3 is built from 16 residues. Germline values: CDR1 MNHEY, CDR2 SVGAGI. CDR3 bases: TGTGCCAGCAGTTACTCACAGGGATTCGCGAAAGAAAAACTGTTTTTT. It yields the protein CASSYSQGFAKEKLFF.

This chain uses TRBV6-1 with TRBJ2-1; 9 bases agree with TRBD2. This CDR3 comprises 19 residues. Germline trimming cut 4 bases from V and 0 bases from J; bases unmatched to any gene: 13. Germline loops: CDR1 MNHNS, CDR2 SASEGT. CDR3 nucleotides: TGTGCCAGCAGTGGGGAGGGGCTAGCGGGATACTACTCCTACAATGAGCAGTTCTTC. It yields the protein CASSGEGLAGYYSYNEQFF.

The chain combines TRBV12-3 or TRBV12-4 with TRBJ1-3; no clear D. The CDR3 is 15 residues long. Between the trimmed V and J ends, which lost 7 bases and 0 bases, there was a span of 13 bases. The CDR3 nucleotides read TGTGCCAGCAAGTCCCCGGGGAGCTCTGGAAACACCATATATTTT. The encoded protein is CASKSPGSSGNTIYF.

This rearrangement joins TRBV6-5 to TRBJ1-1; D perhaps matches TRBD1 (6 bases). The V end was cut by 7 bases, the J end by 5 bases, with 20 bases between. Germline values: CDR1 MNHEY, CDR2 SVGAGI. The CDR3 has 15 amino acids. The CDR3, as DNA: TGTGCCAGCATTCGACGGACCCCTAGGGGGACTGAAGCTTTCTTT. Amino acids: CASIRRTPRGTEAFF.

The V gene is TRBV10-2, the J gene TRBJ2-1; D may be TRBD1 (6 bases). Trimming cost V 10 bases and J 7 bases, with 17 bases left between them. Germline V gene sequence: CDR1 WSHSY, CDR2 SAAADI. The CDR3 consists of 13 residues. CDR3 DNA sequence: TGCGCCACACAGGGTAATTTTGGGAATGAGCAGTTCTTC. This gives the protein CATQGNFGNEQFF.

This clonotype was counted a few times. The CDR3 is CASGPPYEQYF. Here the CDR3 DNA reads TGTGCCAGCGGCCCTCCCTACGAGCAGTACTTC. The chain uses TRBV11-2 and TRBJ2-7, with D uncertain. V shed 8 bases and J shed 2 bases, with 7 bases lying between them. The CDR3 runs 11 residues. Germline values: CDR1 SGHAT, CDR2 FQNNGV.

V is TRBV7-9 and J is TRBJ2-7; 7 bases line up with TRBD1. V dropped 4 bases and J dropped 2; count of bases not matched to a gene: 5. CDR1 is SEHNR, CDR2 FQNEAQ, per germline (reference sequence). The CDR3 has 14 amino acids. The CDR3 region is CASSSTGLTYEQYF. CDR3 nucleotide sequence: TGTGCCAGCAGCTCGACAGGGTTAACCTACGAGCAGTACTTC.